This T cell receptor (beta chain) was captured by sequencing in a study of blood T cell repertoires in COVID-19. On the study more broadly: In each case, the material was cDNA or gDNA derived from T cells, B-cell-depleted T cells, or PBMCs.

The CDR3 is 14 residues long. Trimming removed 5 bases from V and 0 bases from J, with 11 bases in between. Per germline, CDR1 MGHRA and CDR2 YSYEKL. Sequenced by immunoSEQ multiplex PCR; TCRdb stores in-frame clones only, minus some. The data show about 210,000 clones, roughly four fifths seen once. Material: peripheral blood. The TCR was taken from a woman in her thirties or forties with acute or convalescent COVID-19. The chain uses TRBV4-1 and TRBJ2-7, with D tentatively TRBD1 (6 bases). The CDR3 nucleotides read TGCGCCAGCAGCAAACGACAGGTCTCCTACGAGCAGTACTTC. The encoded protein is CASSKRQVSYEQYF.